A single T cell receptor beta chain is shown here with its context. CDR1 is PRHDT, CDR2 FYEKMQ, per germline (reference sequence). This CDR3 region has 16 residues. V lost 1 base and J lost 7, with 16 bases in between. This entry is derived from a study of shared clonotypes between healthy human individuals. For the study at large: Samples came from a couple of female and a few male donors aged 18 to 49.

Samples underwent the assay at deep level. Authors' processing steps: Junction-only immunoSEQ sequences carried no quality scores, so filtering differed. Sequencing used immunoSEQ multiplex PCR; TCRdb keeps in-frame clones, though not all of them. That table furnishes V, J and clone size, whereas the DNA furnished D and trimming. The sample holds around 1,100,000 clones, 60% to 85% seen once. Sequenced material: memory CD4+ T cells from PBMCs. The subset is: CD45RA-negative fraction. This clonotype was sampled from a man younger than 35 in good health. Some clones in this sample may be carry-over from other donors' samples. This rearrangement joins TRBV13 to TRBJ1-4; possibly TRBD1 for D (5 bases). CDR3: CASSLALANQGEKLFF. The CDR3 DNA sequence: TGTGCCAGCAGCTTAGCCTTGGCCAACCAGGGTGAAAAACTGTTTTTT.